The entry that follows covers one TCR beta chain sequence. Its antigen is undetermined. The data originate from a study of cytomegalovirus exposure and HLA in healthy donors. The PCR used 60 Vbeta and 13 Jbeta primers. Libraries were prepared by immunoSEQ multiplex PCR; TCRdb keeps only in-frame clonotypes and omits some of them. The table includes 89,000 or so clones, around 75% detected once. Findings and caveats of the study: The study put 150 or so TCR beta chains on its list as cytomegalovirus-associated.

The germline gives CDR1 MNHEY, CDR2 SMNVEV (reference sequence). Trimming left V 2 bases short and J 4 bases short, with 14 bases between. The CDR3 covers 15 residues. The sequencing input was PBMCs. The receptor was isolated from a man between 18 and 35 years old in good health and CMV-seropositive. V gene TRBV27 combines with J gene TRBJ1-2; D unresolved. The CDR3 DNA reads TGTGCCAGCAGTTTAGAGGTGGGAGCTTCCTATGGCTACACCTTC. Translating gives CASSLEVGASYGYTF.